This record looks at one T cell receptor (beta chain) sequence and its context. From germline, CDR1 is MNHEY and CDR2 SVGEGT. The CDR3 has 15 amino acids. TRB was amplified by touch-down multiplex PCR, primer pools A and B combined. TCRdb re-called the multiplex PCR reads and catalogs CDR3 proteins one per entry, DNA excluded. Recorded for this sample: 8,000 to 10,000 distinct CDR3 sequences. The entry originates in a study of T cell clusters in autoimmune cytopenias. TRB was amplified from around 0.25 ug of peripheral blood genomic DNA per sample. This TCR was sampled from a human donor with an autoimmune cytopenia or autoimmune hepatitis (not recorded which). The sample comprised peripheral blood. This chain uses TRBV6-2 or TRBV6-3 with TRBJ1-5; TCRdb's D call of TRBD1 is untestable without DNA. The CDR3 protein is CASSSSGQGYQPQHF.